This T cell receptor beta chain was identified in a study of blood T cell repertoires in COVID-19. Across the study: COVID-19 samples, acute and convalescent, were from the United States, Italy and Spain.

As processed by the authors: Quantification of nucleated cells was approximated via reference gene primer amplification. Sequenced by immunoSEQ multiplex PCR; TCRdb stores in-frame clones only, minus some. The V and J calls and clone size were taken over from that table, and D and trimming were inferred from the DNA. Of fewer than 110,000 clones in the sample, roughly 85% were seen once. CDR3 length: 16 residues. Germline V gene lookup returns CDR1 LGHNA and CDR2 YSLEER. J was trimmed by 0 bases and V by 6 bases; bases with no gene match: 7. The source material was peripheral blood. The chain employs TRBV4-3 and TRBJ2-2; TRBD1 agrees at 7 bases. This TCR was sampled from a woman aged 70-85 years with active or convalescent COVID-19. CDR3: CASRIAGTANTGELFF. CDR3 coding DNA: TGCGCCAGCAGAATTGCCGGGACAGCGAACACCGGGGAGCTGTTTTTT.